This paragraph covers one T cell receptor beta chain sequence. Profiled with immunoSEQ multiplex PCR; TCRdb holds only in-frame clones, not every one. This sample carries around 120,000 clones, more than 85% of them seen once, and the ten largest clones take around 3.2%. CDR3 length: 14 residues. With V trimmed by 1 base and J by 1 base, 1 base remained unmatched. The germline V gene has CDR1 SGHVS and CDR2 FNYEAQ. The data originate from a study of T cell changes during pregnancy in multiple sclerosis. The material sequenced was peripheral blood, taken after pregnancy. The sequence derives from a female donor with multiple sclerosis, enrolled in a pregnancy study. The chain has TRBV7-6 and TRBJ2-7, with 7 bases identical to TRBD1. This chain's CDR3 is CASSLGDSSYEQYF. DNA of the CDR3: TGTGCCAGCAGCTTAGGGGACAGTTCCTACGAGCAGTACTTC.